One sample yielded the 8 T cell receptor beta chains listed below, sequenced in a study of blood T cells in healthy people across ages. The use of a sample-barcoded 5' primer and a J-beta primer mix characterized a second PCR of roughly 6 to 11 cycles. TCRdb fed the 5' RACE reads into MiXCR, producing one record per CDR3 protein. The sample consists of 650,000 to 1,000,000 distinct CDR3 sequences, 35% to 40% of them appearing once. The sequenced sample was blood. The receptors were sampled from a man between 18 and 35 years old in good health.

The J gene is TRBJ2-2, the V gene TRBV12-3 or TRBV12-4; D perhaps matches TRBD2 (5 bases). The V end lost 6 bases, the J end lost 5 bases, and 16 bases lay between the germline ends. The CDR3 is 15 amino acids. Here the CDR3 reads CASRVATGSTGELFF. The CDR3 DNA reads TGTGCCAGCAGGGTCGCAACGGGGTCTACCGGGGAGCTGTTTTTT.

The chain uses TRBV27 and TRBJ1-2, with TRBD1 as a possible D gene (5 bases). V lost 5 bases to trimming and J lost 2 bases, with 12 bases between them. From germline, CDR1 is MNHEY and CDR2 SMNVEV (reference sequence). This CDR3 contains 14 residues. The CDR3 is CASSQQDGNYGYTF. The CDR3 DNA reads TGTGCCAGCAGTCAACAGGACGGCAACTATGGCTACACCTTC.

This clonotype has only a few counts. J is TRBJ1-1 and V is TRBV25-1; D may be TRBD1 (6 bases). The CDR3 covers 13 residues. The germline V and J ends were trimmed by 4 bases and 5 bases, with 11 bases remaining between them. Germline loops: CDR1 MGHDK, CDR2 SYGVNS. The CDR3 region is CASSGTGMTEAFF. The DNA for the CDR3 is TGTGCCAGCAGTGGCACAGGGATGACTGAAGCTTTCTTT.

The chain has TRBV14 and TRBJ2-2, with 8 bases fitting TRBD1. Trimming took 5 bases from V and 1 from J; bases not matched to a gene: 9. Per germline, CDR1 SGHDN and CDR2 FVKESK. The CDR3 spans 17 residues. In DNA form, the CDR3 reads TGTGCCAGCAGCTTTACTTGGACAGGGAAGAACACCGGGGAGCTGTTTTTT. Translated, it gives CASSFTWTGKNTGELFF.

The CDR3 nucleotides read TGTGCCAGCATGGCGGGGGGGAACACCGGGGAGCTGTTTTTT. It translates to CASMAGGNTGELFF. The chain employs TRBV2 and TRBJ2-2, with 8 nucleotides matching TRBD2. CDR1 is SNHLY and CDR2 is FYNNEI in the germline V gene. The CDR3 is 14 residues long. The junction had 2 bases not matched to a gene; V was cut back by 7 bases and J by 1 base. The variable domain in full, completed from reference TRBV2 and TRBJ2-2, reads EPEVTQTPSHQVTQMGQEVILRCVPISNHLYFYWYRQILGQKVEFLVSFYNNEISEKSEIFDDQFSVERPDGSNFTLKIRSTKLEDSAMYFCASMAGGNTGELFFGEGSRLTVL.

Points on this clonotype: This sequence may be a read error, since a much larger clone differs from it by one base. The chain joins TRBV10-3 to TRBJ1-5; D not resolved. Trimming removed 5 bases at V and 0 bases at J, with 17 bases between. This CDR3 is built from 17 residues. Germline V gene data show CDR1 as ENHRY and CDR2 as SYGVKD. Here the CDR3 DNA reads TGTGCCATCAGTAAATCCGTCAGGCTAAATAGCAATCAGCCCCAGCATTTT. Protein product: CAISKSVRLNSNQPQHF.

J is TRBJ2-3 and V is TRBV4-3, with no clear D. Germline V gene data show CDR1 as LGHNA and CDR2 as YSLEER. The V end lost 0 bases, the J end lost 0 bases, and 13 bases lay between the germline ends. This CDR3 contains 17 residues. CDR3 amino acids: CASSQDHRRQSTDTQYF. The CDR3 DNA reads as TGCGCCAGCAGCCAAGATCATCGCAGGCAGAGCACAGATACGCAGTATTTT.

In DNA, the CDR3 is TGTGCCAGCAGCGCGGGGGCGGCAGAGACCCAGTACTTC. Protein sequence: CASSAGAAETQYF. This chain joins TRBV12-3 or TRBV12-4 and TRBJ2-7; maybe TRBD2 (7 bases). The assigned J gene may be wrong: the sequence end matches TRBJ2-5 better. The CDR3 has 13 residues.